The clone carrying this T cell receptor (beta chain) was counted ten times or more. The antigen is undetermined. Amplification of the TCR beta CDR3 (from genomic DNA) was done by two-round multiplex PCR. First-round PCR, the initial amplification, used primers specific to each TRBV and TRBJ gene. TCRdb reanalysed the multiplex PCR reads using MiXCR and keeps one entry per CDR3 protein. The sample lists under 50,000 distinct CDR3 sequences, around 22% occurring once. This sample is drawn from a study of prognosis after radiotherapy for stage I lung cancer. Findings of the study overall: Patients developing distant metastases showed lower Shannon entropy after stereotactic body radiation therapy. Stereotactic body radiation therapy was followed by fewer unique TCR clones, median roughly 10,000 versus 7,000. A determination of whether the expanded TCR clones were tumor-specific was not made.

On two occasions, one at each of two time points, 5.5 to 7 milliliters of peripheral blood were drawn. The sample consisted of PBMCs, taken before or after stereotactic body radiation therapy (not recorded which). The receptor comes from a donor over 45 with non-small cell lung cancer.

CDR3 nucleotides: TGCAGTGCGGGCGGGGGGGGGTTGAACAATGAGCAGTTCTTC. Translation: CSAGGGGLNNEQFF. V is TRBV20-1 and J is TRBJ2-1; TRBD2 aligns across 9 bases. This CDR3 has 14 residues. Germline lookup yields CDR1 DFQATT and CDR2 SNEGSKA (reference sequence). V trimming: 6 bases; J trimming: 5 bases; junction bases outside the gene matches: 8.